The T cell receptor (beta chain) described here comes from a study of T-cell memory formation after mild COVID-19. TCRdb re-derived calls from the 5' RACE reads in MiXCR, one entry per CDR3 protein. The profile covers about half a million distinct CDR3 sequences, with 15% to 20% appearing a single time and over 9% taken by the ten largest. The sequence was obtained from an adult woman who had mild COVID-19 (a few samples of this study predate the infection). Cell type and time point are not known. The material sequenced was PBMCs or a T cell subset sorted from them (not recorded which).

CDR3 coding DNA: TGCGCCAGCAGCCCTGTTTCGGGAGGGACTAATGAAAAACTGTTTTTT. Its translation: CASSPVSGGTNEKLFF. This chain uses TRBV5-1 with TRBJ1-4; D ambiguous. The CDR3 covers 16 residues. Trimming took off 4 bases at V and 2 bases at J, with 15 bases between the two ends. Germline V gene data show CDR1 as SGHRS and CDR2 as YFSETQ. The full variable domain, completed using reference TRBV5-1 and TRBJ1-4, is KAGVTQTPRYLIKTRGQQVTLSCSPISGHRSVSWYQQTPGQGLQFLFEYFSETQRNKGNFPGRFSGRQFSNSRSEMNVSTLELGDSALYLCASSPVSGGTNEKLFFGSGTQLSVL.